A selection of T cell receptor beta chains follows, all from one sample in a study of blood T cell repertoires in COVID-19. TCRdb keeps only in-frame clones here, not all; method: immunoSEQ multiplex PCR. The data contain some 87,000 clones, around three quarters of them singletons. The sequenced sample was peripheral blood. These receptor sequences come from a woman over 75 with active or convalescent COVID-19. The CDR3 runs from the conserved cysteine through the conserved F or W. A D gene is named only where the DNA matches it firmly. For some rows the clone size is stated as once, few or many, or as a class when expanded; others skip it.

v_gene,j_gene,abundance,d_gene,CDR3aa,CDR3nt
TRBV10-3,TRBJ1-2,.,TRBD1,CAIRATGGENGYTF,TGTGCCATCAGAGCCACAGGGGGAGAAAATGGCTACACCTTC
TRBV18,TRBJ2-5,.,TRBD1,CASSDRVSQETQYF,TGTGCCAGCTCTGACAGGGTTAGCCAAGAGACCCAGTACTTC
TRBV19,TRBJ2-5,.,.,CASSLGTHQETQYF,TGTGCCAGTAGTCTCGGGACACACCAAGAGACCCAGTACTTC
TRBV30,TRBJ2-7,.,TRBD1,CAWSGTGVYEQYF,TGTGCCTGGAGTGGAACAGGGGTTTACGAGCAGTACTTC
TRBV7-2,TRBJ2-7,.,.,CASSLATGRGNEQYF,TGTGCCAGCAGCTTAGCAACAGGGCGAGGAAACGAGCAGTACTTC
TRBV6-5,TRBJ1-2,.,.,CASSSDGGTNYGYTF,TGTGCCAGCAGTTCTGATGGAGGCACTAACTATGGCTACACCTTC
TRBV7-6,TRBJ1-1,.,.,CASTGTVSRF,TGTGCCAGTACAGGAACAGTCTCCCGCTTT
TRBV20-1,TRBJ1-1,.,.,CSASWGPGAFF,TGCAGTGCTAGTTGGGGCCCAGGGGCTTTCTTT
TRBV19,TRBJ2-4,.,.,CASSIDATGVGQLAKNIQYF,TGTGCCAGTAGTATAGATGCCACCGGAGTAGGACAGCTGGCCAAAAACATTCAGTACTTC
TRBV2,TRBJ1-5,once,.,CASSIRDGGNQPQHF,TGTGCCAGCAGCATCAGGGATGGCGGCAATCAGCCCCAGCATTTT
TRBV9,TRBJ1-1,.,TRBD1,CASSGRWGQANTEAFF,TGTGCCAGCAGCGGACGATGGGGACAGGCGAACACTGAAGCTTTCTTT
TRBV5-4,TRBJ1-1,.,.,CASSPPGTQNTEAFF,TGTGCCAGCAGTCCTCCCGGGACACAAAACACTGAAGCTTTCTTT